These 23 T cell receptor beta chains originate from one sample sequenced in a study of shared clonotypes between healthy human individuals. The naive CD8 subset, CD45RO-negative cells positively selected for CCR7, excluded terminally differentiated effector memory CD45RA+ cells. Sequencing was performed with immunoSEQ multiplex PCR; in TCRdb, only in-frame clones are kept and a portion is missing. Of 660,000 or so clones listed, approximately 96% were seen once; the top ten hold about 0.11%. The sample comprised naive CD8+ T cells sorted from blood. The origin of the receptors is a young woman in good health.

The chain carries TRBV7-9 and TRBJ2-7, with 9 positions matching TRBD1. This CDR3 has 16 amino acids. The ends lost 5 bases at V and 6 bases at J; junction bases unmatched: 14. Germline CDR1 and CDR2: SEHNR and FQNEAQ (reference sequence). CDR3 sequence (DNA): TGTGCCAGCAGCAGCTCCGGGACAGGGATGGGCTCCGAGCAGTACTTC. Amino acid sequence: CASSSSGTGMGSEQYF.

CDR3 bases: TGTGCCATCAGTGAGTCCGGAGATTACGAGCAGTACTTC. Protein sequence: CAISESGDYEQYF. The chain recombines TRBV10-3 with TRBJ2-7; D unclear. Germline V gene data show CDR1 as ENHRY and CDR2 as SYGVKD. This CDR3 has 13 residues. The germline V and J ends were trimmed by 0 bases and 4 bases, with 7 bases remaining between them.

The chain joins TRBV7-2 to TRBJ2-1; D gene ambiguous. CDR1 and CDR2 from the germline V gene are SGHTA and FQGNSA. This CDR3 has 12 amino acids. V gave up 5 bases and J gave up 4 bases, with 6 bases separating them. The CDR3 sequence: CASSPAYNEQFF. CDR3 in DNA: TGTGCCAGCAGCCCCGCTTACAATGAGCAGTTCTTC.

This rearrangement joins TRBV18 to TRBJ1-4, with D tentatively TRBD1 (6 bases). The germline V gene encodes CDR1 KGHSH and CDR2 LQKENI. The CDR3 contains 20 residues. With 2 bases removed from V and 7 bases from J, the gap between germline ends came to 29 bases. The CDR3 here is CASSPWGDQRQAPGSEKLFF. In DNA, the CDR3 is TGTGCCAGCTCACCATGGGGGGACCAAAGACAGGCACCGGGGAGTGAAAAACTGTTTTTT.

The gene calls are TRBV29-1 and TRBJ2-3; 11 bases line up with TRBD2. The germline gives CDR1 SQVTM, CDR2 ANQGSEA. J was trimmed by 2 bases and V by 6 bases; bases with no gene match: 16. The CDR3 extends over 18 amino acids. Written as DNA, the CDR3 is TGCAGCGTCCCGTCCTACCGACTAGCGGGATATTCCACAGATACGCAGTATTTT. This translates into CSVPSYRLAGYSTDTQYF.

V gene TRBV7-9 combines with J gene TRBJ1-2; a possible D gene is TRBD1 (5 bases). Germline V gene data show CDR1 as SEHNR and CDR2 as FQNEAQ (reference sequence). The CDR3 is 16 residues long. V was clipped by 2 bases and J by 4 bases, with 17 bases between them. The CDR3 nucleotides are TGTGCCAGCAGCTTAAGACAGAGCGAGGACCTCTATGGCTACACCTTC. Its translation: CASSLRQSEDLYGYTF.

The CDR3 protein is CASRLGAAGELFF. In DNA form, the CDR3 reads TGTGCCTCCAGACTGGGGGCGGCCGGGGAGCTGTTTTTT. The chain links TRBV27 to TRBJ2-2; D perhaps matches TRBD1 (6 bases). Germline CDR1 is MNHEY and CDR2 is SMNVEV (reference sequence). This CDR3 has 13 residues. The V end lost 11 bases, the J end lost 6 bases, and 16 bases lay between the germline ends.

J is TRBJ1-1 and V is TRBV5-4, with D maybe TRBD1 (5 bases). CDR3 length equals 13 residues. CDR1 is SGHNT and CDR2 is YYREEE in the germline V gene (reference sequence). The V gene lost 3 bases and the J gene lost 8 bases, with 14 bases spanning the gap. Here the CDR3 DNA reads TGTGCCAGCAGCTCGGGGCGCGAAGTCGAAGCTTTCTTT. This translates into CASSSGREVEAFF.

The chain employs TRBV28 and TRBJ2-1; 10 positions match TRBD1. Per germline, CDR1 MDHEN and CDR2 SYDVKM. CDR3 length: 16 amino acids. Trimming took 3 bases from V and 9 from J; bases not matched to a gene: 11. CDR3 in DNA: TGTGCCAGCAGTTTGAGTTTTCGGGACAGGGGAGGTGAGCAGTTCTTC. As protein: CASSLSFRDRGGEQFF.

CDR3: CASSAGSRGYEQYF. The CDR3 region has the DNA TGTGCCAGTAGTGCTGGGTCCCGGGGGTACGAGCAGTACTTC. The chain is built from TRBV19 and TRBJ2-7; weak D call: TRBD2 (6 bases). Germline V gene sequence: CDR1 LNHDA, CDR2 SQIVND (reference sequence). The CDR3 extends over 14 amino acids. Deletions cut 5 bases from V and 4 bases from J, with 15 bases between.

The chain is built from TRBV7-9 and TRBJ2-7, with D tentatively TRBD1 (6 bases). CDR1 is SEHNR and CDR2 is FQNEAQ in the germline V gene (reference sequence). Trimming took off 6 bases at V and 0 bases at J, with 12 bases between the two ends. The length of the CDR3 is 14 residues. The CDR3 reads CASRSDSGSYEQYF. DNA for the CDR3: TGTGCCAGCAGGTCGGACAGCGGCTCCTACGAGCAGTACTTC. Complete variable domain (other parts from reference TRBV7-9 and TRBJ2-7): DTGVSQNPRHKITKRGQNVTFRCDPISEHNRLYWYRQTLGQGPEFLTYFQNEAQLEKSRLLSDRFSAERPKGSFSTLEIQRTEQGDSAMYLCASRSDSGSYEQYFGPGTRLTVT.

This rearrangement joins TRBV9 to TRBJ1-5; unclear D gene. Germline V gene data show CDR1 as SGDLS and CDR2 as YYNGEE. Trimming stripped 0 bases from V and 1 base from J, with 5 bases between. This CDR3 spans 14 amino acids. As DNA, the CDR3 is TGTGCCAGCAGCGTAGGAACGAGCAATCAGCCCCAGCATTTT. It specifies CASSVGTSNQPQHF.

V is TRBV4-2 and J is TRBJ2-7, with 13 nucleotides matching TRBD2. Germline V lookup: CDR1 LGHNA, CDR2 YNFKEQ. The CDR3 consists of 17 residues. After removal of 0 bases from V and 11 bases from J, the junction contained 13 bases not matched to a gene. For the CDR3, the DNA is TGTGCCAGCAGCCAAGATCGCGATAGGACTAGCGGGAGTATTAAGTACTTC. Translated, it gives CASSQDRDRTSGSIKYF.

The chain is built from TRBV7-9 and TRBJ2-7; 8 nucleotides line up with TRBD2. CDR3 length: 12 residues. CDR1 SEHNR and CDR2 FQNEAQ come from the germline V gene (reference sequence). The junction had 8 bases not matched to a gene; V was cut back by 7 bases and J by 9 bases. This chain's CDR3 is CASTRGGAVQYF. CDR3 bases: TGTGCCAGCACCCGGGGGGGGGCCGTGCAGTACTTC.

The rearrangement uses TRBV28 and TRBJ2-5, with D possibly being TRBD1 (5 bases). The CDR3 totals 15 residues. Trimming stripped 4 bases from V and 0 bases from J, with 12 bases between. The V gene's germline CDR1 is MDHEN and CDR2 SYDVKM. For the CDR3, the DNA is TGTGCCAGCAGTTCCCGACAGAACTACCAAGAGACCCAGTACTTC. It codes for CASSSRQNYQETQYF.

The CDR3 sequence is CASSPDLVTHEQYF. CDR3 coding DNA: TGTGCCAGCAGCCCCGACCTAGTCACCCACGAGCAGTACTTC. The chain is built from TRBV7-6 and TRBJ2-7; D is undetermined. V lost 5 bases to trimming and J lost 5 bases, with 16 bases between them. The germline gives CDR1 SGHVS, CDR2 FNYEAQ. The CDR3 consists of 14 residues.

This chain joins TRBV13 and TRBJ2-7; 8 bases are shared with TRBD1. The CDR3 is 16 amino acids. V dropped 5 bases and J dropped 3; count of bases not matched to a gene: 12. CDR1 is PRHDT and CDR2 is FYEKMQ in the germline V gene (reference sequence). CDR3 sequence reads: CASSTDRGGRDYEQYF. CDR3 nucleotides: TGTGCCAGCAGCACAGACAGGGGCGGGCGGGACTACGAGCAGTACTTC.

The V call is TRBV6-6, the J call TRBJ2-7, with D hard to call. The CDR3 is made up of 16 amino acids. Trimming took off 0 bases at V and 3 bases at J, with 15 bases between the two ends. Germline V lookup: CDR1 MNHNY, CDR2 SVGAGI (reference sequence). CDR3 region: CASSYSSLYPNYEQYF. The CDR3 DNA follows: TGTGCCAGCAGTTACTCTTCCCTCTACCCGAACTACGAGCAGTACTTC.

The rearrangement joins TRBV7-6 to TRBJ2-5; D not resolved. The J call may be incorrect, as the DNA end agrees better with TRBJ2-7. CDR1 is SGHVS and CDR2 is FNYEAQ in the germline V gene. This CDR3 has 15 residues. In DNA form, the CDR3 reads TGTGCCAGCAGCTTAGTCTCGGGCCCCCAAACCGAGCAGTACTTC. Translation: CASSLVSGPQTEQYF.

The chain joins TRBV27 to TRBJ1-5; D gene unclear. The CDR3 runs to 14 residues. Trimming left V 3 bases short and J 7 bases short, with 13 bases between. CDR1 is MNHEY, CDR2 SMNVEV, per germline (reference sequence). CDR3 nucleotide sequence: TGTGCCAGCAGTTTCTCGATAGGAGAGCAGCCCCAGCATTTT. Amino acids: CASSFSIGEQPQHF.

The genes are TRBV11-3 and TRBJ2-7, with D possibly being TRBD1 (5 bases). The CDR3 covers 14 residues. Germline assignment: CDR1 SGHNT and CDR2 YENEEA. V lost 6 bases and J 1 base, leaving 13 bases between the germline ends. In DNA, the CDR3 is TGTGCCAGCAGGAAGGGGTTACCGTCCTACGAGCAGTACTTC. This sequence encodes CASRKGLPSYEQYF.

The V call is TRBV15, the J call TRBJ2-3, with D tentatively TRBD1 (6 bases). Germline V gives CDR1 LNHNV, CDR2 YYDKDF (reference sequence). This CDR3 has 17 amino acids. Between the trimmed V and J ends, which lost 1 base and 3 bases, there was a span of 17 bases. The CDR3 spells CATSRGLYDRFTDTQYF. The CDR3 nucleotides are TGTGCCACCAGCAGAGGGTTATATGACAGGTTTACAGATACGCAGTATTTT.

The rearrangement links TRBV11-3 to TRBJ1-1; the match to TRBD1 covers 9 bases. J lost 0 bases, V lost 4 bases, and 0 bases had no gene match. The V gene's germline CDR1 is SGHNT and CDR2 YENEEA. CDR3 length: 14 residues. CDR3 protein: CASSYRGLNTEAFF. The CDR3 DNA reads TGTGCCAGCAGCTACAGGGGGCTGAACACTGAAGCTTTCTTT.